A single sample gave rise to the 21 T cell receptor beta chains below, sequenced in a study of blood T cell repertoires in COVID-19. The protocol was immunoSEQ multiplex PCR, while the TCRdb copy is restricted to in-frame clones and leaves out a portion. The data hold about 300,000 clones, with about nine tenths observed a single time. Sequenced material: peripheral blood. These receptors originate from a woman aged 25-40 years with COVID-19, enrolled during active disease.

The chain carries TRBV4-1 and TRBJ2-1; 12 nucleotides match TRBD2. In germline, CDR1 is MGHRA, CDR2 YSYEKL. CDR3 size: 18 residues. V lost 3 bases, J lost 0 bases, and 6 bases stayed unmatched. CDR3 amino acids: CASSQGLAGDSSYNEQFF. The CDR3 coding sequence is TGCGCCAGCAGCCAGGGACTAGCGGGCGATAGCTCCTACAATGAGCAGTTCTTC.

The chain combines TRBV19 with TRBJ1-5, with D perhaps matching TRBD1 (6 bases). V gave up 4 bases and J gave up 2 bases, with 12 bases separating them. CDR3 length: 15 residues. Germline assignment: CDR1 LNHDA and CDR2 SQIVND (reference sequence). CDR3 amino acids: CASSSRGMGNQPQHF. CDR3 coding DNA: TGTGCCAGTAGTAGCAGGGGAATGGGCAATCAGCCCCAGCATTTT.

The gene calls are TRBV30 and TRBJ1-2; 8 bases map to TRBD1. The CDR3 is 14 amino acids. V was pared by 3 bases and J by 7 bases, with 10 bases of the junction left unmatched. Germline CDR1 reads GTSNPN; CDR2 reads SVGIG (reference sequence). Here the CDR3 reads CAWRTQGAYGGYTF. In nucleotides, the CDR3 is TGTGCCTGGAGAACGCAGGGGGCCTATGGTGGCTACACCTTC.

This clone was counted a few times. The rearrangement links TRBV7-2 to TRBJ2-7, with TRBD2 matching over 10 bases. V dropped 2 bases and J dropped 2; count of bases not matched to a gene: 9. The CDR3 spans 17 residues. Germline V gene sequence: CDR1 SGHTA, CDR2 FQGNSA. As DNA, the CDR3 is TGTGCCAGCAGCTTAACTAGCGGGACCGCACTAACCTACGAGCAGTACTTC. Its translation: CASSLTSGTALTYEQYF.

The chain employs TRBV18 and TRBJ2-7; D is possibly TRBD2 (5 bases). V lost 0 bases and J lost 7, with 10 bases in between. Germline V gives CDR1 KGHSH, CDR2 LQKENI. This CDR3 spans 13 amino acids. CDR3 bases: TGTGCCAGCTCACCACCGGTAACGGGGGAGCAGTACTTC. This sequence encodes CASSPPVTGEQYF.

The V gene is TRBV12-3 or TRBV12-4, the J gene TRBJ1-2; D remains unclear. There are 13 residues in the CDR3. V was cut by 5 bases and J by 4 bases, with 11 bases left in between. CDR3 sequence reads: CASSRDFSYGYTF. CDR3 nucleotides: TGTGCCAGCAGTCGTGATTTTAGCTATGGCTACACCTTC.

This rearrangement joins TRBV6-2 or TRBV6-3 to TRBJ2-1, with 7 bases matching TRBD1. Germline values: CDR1 MNHEY, CDR2 SVGEGT. The junction had 4 bases not matched to a gene; V was cut back by 5 bases and J by 6 bases. There are 13 residues in the CDR3. The CDR3 sequence is CASSTGQVNEQFF. CDR3 nucleotide sequence: TGTGCCAGCAGTACCGGACAGGTCAATGAGCAGTTCTTC.

The chain combines TRBV6-2 or TRBV6-3 with TRBJ2-1; maybe TRBD2 (6 bases). This CDR3 contains 15 residues. V was shortened by 5 bases and J by 0 bases, with 11 bases between the two germline ends. The V gene's germline CDR1 is MNHEY and CDR2 SVGEGT. CDR3 loop: CASSTLAVSYNEQFF. The CDR3 DNA sequence: TGTGCCAGCAGTACATTAGCGGTCTCCTACAATGAGCAGTTCTTC.

J is TRBJ2-1 and V is TRBV11-3, with 9 bases matching TRBD2. The germline V gene has CDR1 SGHNT and CDR2 YENEEA. The CDR3 spans 15 residues. The ends lost 8 bases at V and 3 bases at J; junction bases unmatched: 8. The DNA for the CDR3 is TGTGCCAGCGCGCTAGCGGGGTCGATCTACAATGAGCAGTTCTTC. Translating it yields CASALAGSIYNEQFF.

In DNA form, the CDR3 reads TGTGCCCCACTAGCGCAAGAGACCCAGTACTTC. Translating gives CAPLAQETQYF. V is TRBV24-1 and J is TRBJ2-5, with TRBD2 identical over 7 bases. V lost 12 bases to trimming and J lost 2 bases; unmatched junction nucleotides: 2. The CDR3 length is 11 residues. Germline V gene sequence: CDR1 KGHDR, CDR2 SFDVKD.

V gene TRBV9 combines with J gene TRBJ2-5; 10 nucleotides line up with TRBD2. The CDR3 length is 15 residues. Per the germline V gene, CDR1 is SGDLS and CDR2 is YYNGEE. The junction had 6 bases not matched to a gene; V was cut back by 4 bases and J by 3 bases. The CDR3 nucleotides are TGTGCCAGCAGCAACCTACTAGCGGGGAAAGAGACCCAGTACTTC. Encoded protein: CASSNLLAGKETQYF.

The chain has TRBV4-1 and TRBJ2-7; 8 bases map to TRBD1. The germline gives CDR1 MGHRA, CDR2 YSYEKL. The CDR3 is 14 amino acids. The junction had 9 bases not matched to a gene; V was cut back by 4 bases and J by 7 bases. The CDR3 region has the DNA TGCGCCAGCAGCCGGAGTGACAGGGGCATAGAGCAGTACTTC. This gives the protein CASSRSDRGIEQYF.

The chain joins TRBV5-6 to TRBJ1-6; 8 nucleotides line up with TRBD1. The CDR3 is made up of 14 amino acids. In germline, CDR1 is SGHDT, CDR2 YYEEEE. With V trimmed by 4 bases and J by 9 bases, 6 bases remained unmatched. The CDR3 here is CASSPGQASSPLHF. Written as DNA, the CDR3 is TGTGCCAGCAGCCCGGGACAGGCCAGTTCACCCCTCCACTTT.

The chain recombines TRBV3-1 (or the pseudogene TRBV3-2) with TRBJ2-2; TRBD2 matches 9 bases. Germline CDR1 and CDR2: LGHDT and YNNKEL (reference sequence). The CDR3 loop spans 16 amino acids. J gave up 7 bases and V 4 bases, and 10 bases lay outside the gene matches. CDR3 amino acids: CASSLTSGIPGGELFF. CDR3 in DNA: TGTGCCAGCAGCCTGACTAGCGGAATCCCAGGCGGGGAGCTGTTTTTT.

This clone was seen a handful of times. Other nucleotide sequences from this sample produce the same CDR3. V usage is TRBV19 and J usage is TRBJ1-1; D possibly corresponds to TRBD1 (5 bases). Germline V gene data show CDR1 as LNHDA and CDR2 as SQIVND (reference sequence). This CDR3 has 12 amino acids. V was shortened by 1 base and J by 6 bases, with 6 bases between the two germline ends. This CDR3 reads CASSIGGAEAFF. The CDR3 DNA sequence: TGTGCCAGTAGTATAGGGGGGGCTGAAGCTTTCTTT.

With regard to this clone: This same CDR3 is encoded by further DNA sequences in the sample. The rearrangement joins TRBV28 to TRBJ1-1; the match to TRBD1 covers 7 bases. There are 12 residues in the CDR3. Germline values: CDR1 MDHEN, CDR2 SYDVKM. The V and J ends lost 8 bases and 5 bases, in that order; junction bases with no gene match: 5. The CDR3 DNA reads TGTGCCAGCCGGGACAGCGGGACTGAAGCTTTCTTT. Amino acid sequence: CASRDSGTEAFF.

The V and J genes are TRBV18 and TRBJ1-2; possible D gene TRBD1, 5 bases. The V and J ends lost 10 bases and 5 bases respectively, with 20 bases between them. Germline values: CDR1 KGHSH, CDR2 LQKENI. This CDR3 has 14 amino acids. CDR3 coding DNA: TGTGCCACCTCCGAGGCAGGGCTGGGATATGGCTACACCTTC. Its protein is CATSEAGLGYGYTF. Filled out from reference TRBV18 and TRBJ1-2, the complete variable domain reads NAGVMQNPRHLVRRRGQEARLRCSPMKGHSHVYWYRQLPEEGLKFMVYLQKENIIDESGMPKERFSAEFPKEGPSILRIQQVVRGDSAAYFCATSEAGLGYGYTFGSGTRLTVV.

The rearrangement uses TRBV11-2 and TRBJ1-1; D uncertain. The length of the CDR3 is 14 residues. Germline-derived CDR1 and CDR2 are SGHAT and FQNNGV. Trimming removed 5 bases from V and 1 base from J, with 11 bases in between. The CDR3 coding sequence is TGTGCCAGCAGCCTAAGAGGGAAGAACACTGAAGCTTTCTTT. Encoded protein: CASSLRGKNTEAFF. Combining the CDR3 with reference TRBV11-2 and TRBJ1-1 gives the whole variable domain EAGVAQSPRYKIIEKRQSVAFWCNPISGHATLYWYQQILGQGPKLLIQFQNNGVVDDSQLPKDRFSAERLKGVDSTLKIQPAKLEDSAVYLCASSLRGKNTEAFFGQGTRLTVV.

There are a few counts of this clone. The chain carries TRBV3-1 (or the pseudogene TRBV3-2) and TRBJ2-4; D possibly corresponds to TRBD1 (5 bases). Trimming removed 2 bases at V and 10 bases at J, with 9 bases between. The CDR3 covers 12 residues. CDR1 is LGHDT and CDR2 is YNNKEL in the germline V gene (reference sequence). The CDR3: CASSQTGGIQYF. DNA of the CDR3: TGTGCCAGCAGCCAAACAGGTGGGATTCAGTACTTC.

This chain links TRBV27 with TRBJ1-1; the D gene is possibly TRBD1 (6 bases). The CDR3 runs 16 residues. V lost 2 bases, J lost 0 bases, and 13 bases lay in between. The germline V gene encodes CDR1 MNHEY and CDR2 SMNVEV (reference sequence). CDR3 residues: CASSLTGYSMNTEAFF. The CDR3, as DNA: TGTGCCAGCAGTTTAACAGGGTACTCCATGAACACTGAAGCTTTCTTT.

The gene calls are TRBV27 and TRBJ2-2; D possibly corresponds to TRBD1 (6 bases). CDR1 is MNHEY and CDR2 is SMNVEV in the germline V gene (reference sequence). Trimming stripped 2 bases from V and 5 bases from J, with 9 bases between. The CDR3 sequence is 14 residues long. CDR3 DNA: TGTGCCAGCAGTTTAGGGACATCTACCGGGGAGCTGTTTTTT. Amino acids: CASSLGTSTGELFF.